Following are 17 T cell receptor beta chains from one sample sequenced in a study of human T cells and chemical hapten exposure. Sample time point: patch test 2, 6 weeks after DPC sensitization. The treatment is: therapeutic diphenylcyclopropenone sensitization with weekly scalp DPC. A single record per CDR3 protein comes from TCRdb applying MiXCR to the RACE reads. The sample carries some 54,000 distinct CDR3 sequences, over 9.5% recorded once. The sequencing here drew on whole blood, taken in connection with sensitization to the hapten diphenylcyclopropenone (DPC). These receptors were collected from a woman aged 45-65 years with alopecia areata. Some clones in this sample may be carry-over from other donors' samples.

This clonotype has only a few counts. The chain joins TRBV4-2 to TRBJ1-1, with a tentative D call TRBD1 (5 bases). CDR3 size: 13 residues. The V end lost 6 bases, the J end lost 4 bases, and 12 bases lay between the germline ends. Germline-derived CDR1 and CDR2 are LGHNA and YNFKEQ. The CDR3 bases are TGTGCCAGCAGGTTAGGGGAGTCCACTGAAGCTTTCTTT. This encodes CASRLGESTEAFF.

The chain combines TRBV7-6 with TRBJ1-3; D gene uncertain. Trimming removed 0 bases at V and 0 bases at J, with 6 bases between. The CDR3 extends over 15 amino acids. Germline CDR1 reads SGHVS; CDR2 reads FNYEAQ. The CDR3 loop is CASSLAPDSGNTIYF. The CDR3 nucleotides read TGTGCCAGCAGCTTAGCCCCGGACTCTGGAAACACCATATATTTT.

This clonotype was detected a few times. The gene calls are TRBV5-4 and TRBJ1-2; D unresolved. Germline CDR1 SGHNT, CDR2 YYREEE (reference sequence). V was trimmed by 6 bases and J by 1 base, leaving 19 bases between them. The CDR3 has 16 amino acids. CDR3 region: CASNRGGLVNNYGYTF. Here the CDR3 DNA reads TGTGCCAGCAATCGTGGAGGGCTAGTAAATAACTATGGCTACACCTTC.

The chain combines TRBV28 with TRBJ1-1; weak D call: TRBD1 (5 bases). Trimming took off 2 bases at V and 9 bases at J, with 19 bases between the two ends. There are 15 residues in the CDR3. Germline CDR1 and CDR2: MDHEN and SYDVKM. The CDR3 sequence is CASSLPPQGRVKAFF. CDR3 DNA: TGTGCCAGCAGTTTACCCCCCCAGGGCAGGGTGAAAGCTTTCTTT.

This clonotype appeared many times. This chain joins TRBV7-6 and TRBJ1-4, with 10 bases fitting TRBD1. This CDR3 has 14 amino acids. The germline CDR1 and CDR2 sequences are SGHVS and FNYEAQ. V dropped 5 bases and J dropped 7; count of bases not matched to a gene: 4. The CDR3 reads CASSQDRGVEKLFF. CDR3 nucleotide sequence: TGTGCCAGCAGCCAGGACAGGGGGGTTGAAAAACTGTTTTTT.

This clonotype was observed at least ten times. The rearrangement uses TRBV7-2 and TRBJ1-4; the D is unclear. V was cut by 4 bases and J by 7 bases, with 19 bases left in between. The CDR3 consists of 16 residues. Germline-derived CDR1 and CDR2 are SGHTA and FQGNSA. Written as DNA, the CDR3 is TGTGCCAGCAGCTCCGATCGGCTTAGAGGGTCTGAAAAACTGTTTTTT. Translation gives CASSSDRLRGSEKLFF.

This clonotype was counted ten times or more. As DNA, the CDR3 is TGTGCCAGCAGCTCTTCGACAGTATTCACTGAAGCTTTCTTT. As protein: CASSSSTVFTEAFF. This chain connects TRBV7-9 to TRBJ1-1, with D tentatively TRBD1 (5 bases). The CDR3 has 14 residues. Deletions cut 4 bases from V and 4 bases from J, with 13 bases between. The V gene's germline CDR1 is SEHNR and CDR2 FQNEAQ (reference sequence).

This clonotype was observed at least ten times. This chain connects TRBV11-2 to TRBJ2-1; weak D call: TRBD2 (6 bases). The CDR3 spans 14 residues. Looked up from germline, CDR1 is SGHAT and CDR2 is FQNNGV. V dropped 8 bases and J dropped 10 bases, with 21 bases sitting between them. The CDR3 bases are TGTGCCAGCTCCGGAAAGAATTTTCGGGGGGAGCAGTTCTTC. Its translation: CASSGKNFRGEQFF.

This clonotype was recorded a few times. This chain links TRBV11-2 with TRBJ2-3; D possibly matches TRBD1 or TRBD2 (6 bases each). The CDR3 loop spans 16 amino acids. Germline V gives CDR1 SGHAT, CDR2 FQNNGV. V lost 1 base to trimming and J lost 9 bases, with 20 bases between them. CDR3 sequence reads: CASSLALPRGASTQYF. For the CDR3, the DNA is TGTGCCAGCAGCTTAGCCCTCCCAAGGGGGGCCTCAACGCAGTATTTT.

This chain links TRBV29-1 with TRBJ2-7, with TRBD2 matching 12 bases. The CDR3 consists of 14 residues. CDR1 is SQVTM and CDR2 is ANQGSEA in the germline V gene. J was trimmed by 5 bases and V by 7 bases; bases with no gene match: 9. CDR3 region: CSAVKTSGSHEQYF. CDR3 nucleotide sequence: TGCAGCGCAGTCAAGACTAGCGGGAGTCACGAGCAGTACTTC.

In DNA, the CDR3 is TGTGCCAGCACGGCGGGGGCAGGGACCACAGATACGCAGTATTTT. As protein: CASTAGAGTTDTQYF. The chain combines TRBV7-9 with TRBJ2-3; tentative D call: TRBD2 (7 bases). Germline CDR1 reads SEHNR; CDR2 reads FQNEAQ (reference sequence). This CDR3 is 15 amino acids long. V lost 7 bases and J 2 bases, leaving 16 bases between the germline ends. The complete variable domain, with remaining parts taken from reference TRBV7-9 and TRBJ2-3, reads DTGVSQNPRHKITKRGQNVTFRCDPISEHNRLYWYRQTLGQGPEFLTYFQNEAQLEKSRLLSDRFSAERPKGSFSTLEIQRTEQGDSAMYLCASTAGAGTTDTQYFGPGTRLTVL.

The rearrangement uses TRBV5-1 and TRBJ1-2; D may be TRBD1 (6 bases). The CDR3 is 13 residues long. V dropped 1 base and J dropped 6 bases, with 10 bases sitting between them. CDR1 is SGHRS and CDR2 is YFSETQ in the germline V gene. CDR3 residues: CASSLLGGHGYTF. The CDR3 nucleotides read TGCGCCAGCAGCTTGCTAGGGGGGCATGGCTACACCTTC.

This clonotype was counted between two and nine times. The V gene is TRBV28, the J gene TRBJ1-2, with a possible D match to TRBD1 (5 bases). The CDR3 extends over 12 amino acids. Deletions cut 5 bases from V and 8 bases from J, with 12 bases between. Looked up from germline, CDR1 is MDHEN and CDR2 is SYDVKM. For the CDR3, the DNA is TGTGCCAGCAGTCTACTAACAGGCGGCTACACCTTC. This gives the protein CASSLLTGGYTF.

This clonotype was counted only a few times. The chain couples TRBV10-3 to TRBJ1-5; perhaps TRBD1 as D (5 bases). The CDR3 is 12 residues long. Germline V gives CDR1 ENHRY, CDR2 SYGVKD. Trimming left V 10 bases short and J 8 bases short, with 15 bases between. CDR3 sequence reads: CATNEVGEPQHF. The CDR3 nucleotides are TGTGCCACGAACGAAGTAGGGGAGCCCCAGCATTTT.

This clonotype was seen at least ten times. This sequence joins TRBV7-6 and TRBJ2-2; 7 positions match TRBD1. CDR1 is SGHVS and CDR2 is FNYEAQ in the germline V gene. CDR3 size: 17 residues. The V and J ends lost 4 bases and 4 bases, in that order; junction bases with no gene match: 12. As DNA, the CDR3 is TGTGCCAGCAGCTCCCAGATTGGGACAGTGAGCACCGGGGAGCTGTTTTTT. This encodes CASSSQIGTVSTGELFF.

The V call is TRBV28, the J call TRBJ2-3; 9 bases are a match to TRBD2. The junction had 9 bases not matched to a gene; V was cut back by 7 bases and J by 7 bases. Germline V lookup: CDR1 MDHEN, CDR2 SYDVKM. The length of the CDR3 is 14 residues. The CDR3 DNA reads as TGTGCCAGCAAAGGGCTAGCGGGACTAAATACGCAGTATTTT. It codes for CASKGLAGLNTQYF.

The chain carries TRBV12-3 or TRBV12-4 and TRBJ2-7; D tentatively fits TRBD1 or TRBD2 (5 bases each). The length of the CDR3 is 16 residues. V was clipped by 7 bases and J by 2 bases, with 21 bases between them. Here the CDR3 DNA reads TGTGCCAGCATGAAGAGGGACCTCGCAGTAACCTACGAGCAGTACTTC. This sequence encodes CASMKRDLAVTYEQYF.